This TCR beta chain was recovered during a study of human thymus T cells. Concerning this clone: Its antigen is still unknown.

Sequencing was performed with immunoSEQ multiplex PCR; in TCRdb, only in-frame clones are kept and a portion is missing. Of about 50,000 clones in the sample, just under 95% were seen once. Study findings and constraints: Repertoires sampled from thymus and blood appeared biased in V and J gene usage.

Specimen: blood. This TCR came from a girl less than two years old with a congenital heart defect but otherwise immunologically healthy.

The CDR3: CASSPLGQGATGYTF. CDR3 coding DNA: TGTGCCAGCTCACCACTCGGACAGGGGGCAACCGGCTACACCTTC. The chain couples TRBV18 to TRBJ1-2; 11 bases are a match to TRBD1. The CDR3 runs to 15 residues. V dropped 1 base and J dropped 8; count of bases not matched to a gene: 6. Germline V gene data show CDR1 as KGHSH and CDR2 as LQKENI.